A single sample gave rise to the 29 T cell receptor beta chains below, sequenced in a study of tumor-infiltrating lymphocytes in primary liver carcinoma. The source of the blood RNA was unsorted whole blood, and germline DNA was extracted as well. The researchers produced TCR beta cDNA from 400 to 650 ng total RNA with a constant-region primer. Three nested multiplex PCR rounds, a slightly modified ARM-PCR, produced the libraries for TCR beta. TRBV1-TRBV30 forward primers paired with a C-beta reverse primer drove the first two PCR rounds, about 9 cycles each. TCRdb re-derived calls from the multiplex PCR reads in MiXCR, one entry per CDR3 protein. Here the sample spans 300,000 to 350,000 distinct CDR3 sequences, around 60% being singletons. The sample was peripheral blood. Every receptor here comes from a man aged 40-50 years with primary liver carcinoma and hepatitis B virus infection.

In regard to this clonotype: A much larger clone is a single base away; this may be a read error. The J gene is TRBJ2-2, the V gene TRBV12-5, with 12 bases matching TRBD2. This CDR3 contains 16 residues. Germline V gives CDR1 LGHNT, CDR2 FRNRAP. This CDR3 reads CASGSGTSGRTGKLFF. Here the CDR3 DNA reads TGTGCTAGTGGCTCGGGGACTAGCGGGCGTACCGGGAAGCTGTTTTTT.

A single count supports this clonotype. Sequence at one end of the junction differs from germline and may be a read error. The chain recombines TRBV11-2 with TRBJ2-1; 10 bases match TRBD2. This CDR3 spans 15 amino acids. Germline CDR1 reads SGHAT; CDR2 reads FQNNGV. The CDR3 DNA sequence: TGTGCATGCAGCCCCCAGCGGGAGGGATTGGGTGAGCAGTTATTC. Protein sequence: CACSPQREGLGEQLF.

CDR3 in amino acids: CASGRWDTSNYGYTF. CDR3 sequence (DNA): TGTGCCAGCGGCCGGTGGGATACTTCTAACTATGGCTACACCTTC. The chain links TRBV11-2 to TRBJ1-2; D unclear. This CDR3 spans 15 amino acids. V was cut by 8 bases and J by 0 bases, with 16 bases left in between. Germline assignment: CDR1 SGHAT and CDR2 FQNNGV. The full variable domain, completed using reference TRBV11-2 and TRBJ1-2, is EAGVAQSPRYKIIEKRQSVAFWCNPISGHATLYWYQQILGQGPKLLIQFQNNGVVDDSQLPKDRFSAERLKGVDSTLKIQPAKLEDSAVYLCASGRWDTSNYGYTFGSGTRLTVV.

This clonotype was found many times. The chain has TRBV4-3 and TRBJ2-7, with unresolved D. This CDR3 contains 14 residues. V was trimmed by 0 bases and J by 3 bases, leaving 9 bases between them. The germline CDR1 and CDR2 sequences are LGHNA and YSLEER. The CDR3 DNA is TGCGCCAGCAGCCAAGATTTGCCACACTACGAGCAGTACTTC. It codes for CASSQDLPHYEQYF.

As for this clonotype: As the CDR3 is not closed by the conserved phenylalanine or tryptophan, this likely results from a read error. V and J are TRBV7-9 and TRBJ2-1; 10 positions match TRBD2. V lost 2 bases, J lost 0 bases, and 13 bases stayed unmatched. This CDR3 is 20 amino acids long. Germline CDR1 is SEHNR and CDR2 is FQNEAQ (reference sequence). The CDR3, as DNA: TGTGCCAGCAGCTTAAACGTCCGGCTAGCGGGAGCCTTCTCCTACAATGAGCAGTTCTTG. As protein: CASSLNVRLAGAFSYNEQFL.

Of note for this clonotype: This sequence may be a read error, since a much larger clone differs from it by one base. Because the CDR3 is missing its conserved closing phenylalanine or tryptophan, this is likely a read error. This chain joins TRBV6-6 and TRBJ2-7; TRBD1 matches 10 bases. Losses at the gene ends were 8 bases for V and 2 bases for J; bases not matched to a gene: 3. The CDR3 sequence is 13 residues long. Germline-derived CDR1 and CDR2 are MNHNY and SVGAGI (reference sequence). In DNA form, the CDR3 reads TGTGCCAGCGACAGGGGGCAGACCTACGAGCAGTACCTC. Translated: CASDRGQTYEQYL.

The chain carries TRBV11-2 and TRBJ2-7, with TRBD1 matching 9 bases. Looked up from germline, CDR1 is SGHAT and CDR2 is FQNNGV. The CDR3 runs to 14 residues. V lost 8 bases, J lost 6 bases, and 11 bases stayed unmatched. CDR3 amino acids: CASRHTQGAGEQYF. As DNA, the CDR3 is TGTGCCAGCCGCCATACACAGGGGGCGGGCGAGCAGTACTTC.

About this clonotype: This could be a read error, since a much larger clone is one nucleotide away. The gene calls are TRBV10-3 and TRBJ2-7; 7 bases fit TRBD1. The CDR3 consists of 17 residues. The germline V gene has CDR1 ENHRY and CDR2 SYGVKD. CDR3 residues: CAINESQGQRSSYEQYF. The CDR3 DNA reads TGTGCCATCAATGAGTCGCAGGGACAGAGATCCTCCTACGAGCAGTACTTC.

Points on this clonotype: A read error may produce the germline difference seen at one junction end. The chain uses TRBV29-1 and TRBJ1-2, with D unresolved. The CDR3 runs 11 residues. Germline V gene lookup returns CDR1 SQVTM and CDR2 ANQGSEA. The CDR3 coding sequence is TGCAGCGTGGACGAGGGCTATGACTACACCTTC. Translation: CSVDEGYDYTF.

This clonotype was detected once. No conserved phenylalanine or tryptophan ends this CDR3, so it is likely a read error. The V gene is TRBV6-1, the J gene TRBJ2-1; 7 bases map to TRBD1. The V segment lost 7 bases and the J segment 9 bases; nucleotides outside the gene matches: 12. Germline V gene lookup returns CDR1 MNHNS and CDR2 SASEGT. This CDR3 is built from 14 residues. In DNA form, the CDR3 reads TGTGCCAGCACCAGGGACAGCGTTCAGGCTGAGCAGTTCCTC. Translation: CASTRDSVQAEQFL.

The rearrangement links TRBV14 to TRBJ2-5; 8 nucleotides match TRBD2. The V gene end was trimmed by 4 bases and the J gene end by 2 bases; junction bases not matched to a gene: 6. Germline lookup yields CDR1 SGHDN and CDR2 FVKESK. The CDR3 covers 15 residues. The CDR3 reads CASSLPTSEQETQYF. The DNA of the CDR3 is TGTGCCAGCAGCCTTCCGACTAGCGAACAAGAGACCCAGTACTTC. Full variable domain (outside the CDR3, taken from reference TRBV14 and TRBJ2-5): EAGVTQFPSHSVIEKGQTVTLRCDPISGHDNLYWYRRVMGKEIKFLLHFVKESKQDESGMPNNRFLAERTGGTYSTLKVQPAELEDSGVYFCASSLPTSEQETQYFGPGTRLLVL.

This clonotype was recorded a few times. This rearrangement joins TRBV5-1 to TRBJ1-2; a weak D match, TRBD1 (6 bases). Between the trimmed V and J ends, which lost 4 bases and 2 bases, there was a span of 9 bases. The germline gives CDR1 SGHRS, CDR2 YFSETQ. The CDR3 consists of 13 residues. The CDR3 region is CASSAGQNYGYTF. As DNA, the CDR3 is TGCGCCAGCAGCGCTGGACAGAACTATGGCTACACCTTC.

For this clonotype: One junction end disagrees with the germline gene, perhaps due to a read error. The chain joins TRBV11-2 to TRBJ2-3; TRBD2 matches 11 bases. CDR1 and CDR2 from the germline V gene are SGHAT and FQNNGV. CDR3 size: 17 residues. The CDR3 DNA sequence: TGTGCCAGCAGCTTAGGTCTAGCGGGGGGTTCCACAGATACGCAGTGTTTT. It codes for CASSLGLAGGSTDTQCF. The variable domain in full, with the rest retrieved from reference TRBV11-2 and TRBJ2-3, is EAGVAQSPRYKIIEKRQSVAFWCNPISGHATLYWYQQILGQGPKLLIQFQNNGVVDDSQLPKDRFSAERLKGVDSTLKIQPAKLEDSAVYLCASSLGLAGGSTDTQCFGPGTRLTVL.

With regard to this clonotype: The junction differs from germline at one of its ends, possibly a read error. The chain uses TRBV5-6 and TRBJ2-7, with 9 bases aligning to TRBD1. Germline lookup yields CDR1 SGHDT and CDR2 YYEEEE. The CDR3 runs 15 residues. CDR3 amino acids: CAGSRDGTGSYEQYF. As DNA, the CDR3 is TGTGCCGGCAGCCGGGACGGGACAGGGTCCTACGAGCAGTACTTC.

About this clonotype itself: One end of the junction varies from germline; a read error may be responsible. The chain uses TRBV12-3 or TRBV12-4 and TRBJ1-1, with a weak D call TRBD1 (5 bases). The CDR3 covers 13 residues. Here the CDR3 reads CASSFIPGGETFF. The CDR3 coding sequence is TGTGCCAGCAGTTTTATTCCGGGGGGTGAAACTTTCTTT.

Remarks on this clonotype: A much larger clone is a single base away; this may be a read error. The genes are TRBV10-3 and TRBJ2-3, with TRBD2 as a possible D gene (6 bases). Trimming cost V 2 bases and J 4 bases, with 16 bases left between them. The germline V gene has CDR1 ENHRY and CDR2 SYGVKD. The CDR3 spans 16 residues. The CDR3 DNA is TGTGCCATCAGTGAGCGTCCGCTATCGGGAGCAGATACGCAGTATTTT. This translates into CAISERPLSGADTQYF.

A note on this clonotype: A much larger clonotype is one base distant, so this may be a read error. The chain joins TRBV6-2 or TRBV6-3 to TRBJ2-7; 7 nucleotides match TRBD2. Germline lookup yields CDR1 MNHEY and CDR2 SVGEGT. This CDR3 has 15 amino acids. CDR3 loop: CASIYSREVSYEQYF. The CDR3 DNA sequence: TGTGCCAGCATTTACTCTCGGGAGGTCTCCTACGAGCAGTACTTC.

The rearrangement joins TRBV6-5 to TRBJ2-5; D perhaps matches TRBD2 (5 bases). The V gene lost 10 bases and the J gene lost 7 bases, with 16 bases spanning the gap. The germline V gene encodes CDR1 MNHEY and CDR2 SVGAGI. This CDR3 is 12 amino acids long. The CDR3 DNA sequence: TGTGCCATCGGGAACAGCCGGTGGACCCAGTACTTC. This translates into CAIGNSRWTQYF.

Comments on this clonotype: At one boundary the junction diverges from the germline segment, which might be a read error. The J gene is TRBJ2-7, the V gene TRBV10-3, with 7 positions matching TRBD2. Germline lookup yields CDR1 ENHRY and CDR2 SYGVKD. CDR3 length: 15 residues. CDR3 residues: CVISERGRSSYEQYF. For the CDR3, the DNA is TGTGTCATCAGTGAGCGGGGACGAAGCTCCTACGAGCAGTACTTC.

This clonotype has a handful of counts. The rearrangement joins TRBV4-1 to TRBJ1-5; D not resolved. Germline assignment: CDR1 MGHRA and CDR2 YSYEKL. Trimming left V 3 bases short and J 0 bases short, with 9 bases between. This CDR3 comprises 15 residues. This CDR3 reads CASSQGWVSNQPQHF. As DNA, the CDR3 is TGCGCCAGCAGCCAGGGCTGGGTTAGCAATCAGCCCCAGCATTTT.

Ten or more counts support this clonotype. The rearrangement uses TRBV4-2 and TRBJ2-6; D might be TRBD1 (5 bases). CDR1 is LGHNA and CDR2 is YNFKEQ in the germline V gene. This CDR3 comprises 17 residues. V gave up 1 base and J gave up 0 bases, with 10 bases separating them. The DNA for the CDR3 is TGTGCCAGCAGCCAAGGTGGTAGGGGCTCTGGGGCCAACGTCCTGACTTTC. Translated, it gives CASSQGGRGSGANVLTF.

In regard to this clonotype: It may be a read error: a sequence one base away is much more abundant. J is TRBJ2-1 and V is TRBV6-1; 8 bases agree with TRBD2. Germline V gene lookup returns CDR1 MNHNS and CDR2 SASEGT. There are 13 residues in the CDR3. The CDR3 sequence: CVSIRREVNEQFF. The CDR3 DNA reads TGTGTCAGCATAAGGCGGGAGGTAAATGAGCAGTTCTTC.

By sample fraction, this clonotype is medium-sized. The rearrangement links TRBV11-2 to TRBJ1-1; unclear D gene. V lost 5 bases and J 0 bases, leaving 7 bases between the germline ends. Germline V lookup: CDR1 SGHAT, CDR2 FQNNGV. The CDR3 consists of 13 residues. CDR3 nucleotide sequence: TGTGCCAGCAGCCAGGCAGTGAACACTGAAGCTTTCTTT. Translated, it gives CASSQAVNTEAFF.

Regarding this clonotype: A much larger clone differs from this one at a single base, so this may be a read error. The chain combines TRBV12-3 or TRBV12-4 with TRBJ1-6; TRBD1 matches at 7 bases. J was trimmed by 10 bases and V by 7 bases; bases with no gene match: 7. This CDR3 contains 13 residues. CDR3 nucleotide sequence: TGTGCCAGCATCTCCCAGGGGGAGTCACCCCTCCACTTT. Amino acid sequence: CASISQGESPLHF.

The chain links TRBV4-2 to TRBJ2-3, with a tentative D call TRBD2 (6 bases). Germline V gene lookup returns CDR1 LGHNA and CDR2 YNFKEQ. The CDR3 is 16 residues long. The V end was cut by 0 bases, the J end by 3 bases, with 13 bases between. The CDR3 nucleotides read TGTGCCAGCAGCCAAGATAGCCTAGCGTTGACAGATACGCAGTATTTT. Translating it yields CASSQDSLALTDTQYF.

In the case of this clonotype: A much larger clone differs from this one at a single base, so this may be a read error. The rearrangement uses TRBV6-1 and TRBJ1-6; weak D call: TRBD1 (6 bases). Per the germline V gene, CDR1 is MNHNS and CDR2 is SASEGT. V was clipped by 10 bases and J by 7 bases, with 8 bases between them. The CDR3 runs to 11 residues. DNA for the CDR3: TGTGCCAACAGGGAAAATTCACCCCTCCACTTT. Translating it yields CANRENSPLHF.

This clonotype turned up a few times. J is TRBJ2-7 and V is TRBV7-9, with a weak D call TRBD1 (6 bases). This CDR3 spans 14 amino acids. Germline V gene lookup returns CDR1 SEHNR and CDR2 FQNEAQ (reference sequence). Trimming took off 1 base at V and 5 bases at J, with 12 bases between the two ends. CDR3 nucleotides: TGTGCCAGCAGCTTAGGGACAGACTTGGACGAGCAGTACTTC. It yields the protein CASSLGTDLDEQYF.

Turning to this clonotype: This is likely a read error, given that the CDR3 carries no conserved phenylalanine or tryptophan at its end. The chain couples TRBV11-2 to TRBJ2-7; 9 bases fit TRBD1. Germline V gives CDR1 SGHAT, CDR2 FQNNGV. The CDR3 runs 12 residues. CDR3 sequence reads: CVSSRDRDEQYL. The CDR3 DNA is TGTGTCAGCAGCCGGGACAGGGACGAGCAGTACCTC.

Remarks on this clonotype: A much more abundant neighbour one base away suggests this may be a read error. A read error is likely, as this CDR3 ends without the conserved phenylalanine or tryptophan. The chain has TRBV12-3 or TRBV12-4 and TRBJ2-1; 12 nucleotides align to TRBD2. Trimming at V came to 6 bases and at J to 2 bases, leaving 2 bases not matched to a gene. This CDR3 contains 15 residues. CDR3 in amino acids: CASRGLAGTYNEQFL. DNA of the CDR3: TGTGCCAGCAGGGGACTAGCGGGTACCTACAATGAGCAGTTCCTC.